This TCR beta chain was found in a study of T-cell memory formation after mild COVID-19. Whole-study results and caveats: Cross-reactive memory seemingly joined, as some responding clones were found in pre-infection memory. Largely, contracting CD4+ clones fell within CM and EM, and contracting CD8+ clones within EMRA. Clones contracting across day 15 to 85 had a balanced CD4/CD8 profile; later expanding clones leaned CD4+.

CDR1 and CDR2 from the germline V gene are MNHEY and SMNVEV (reference sequence). CDR3 length: 12 residues. V lost 0 bases and J lost 7, with 6 bases in between. TCRdb redid the calling of the 5' RACE reads with MiXCR, one entry per CDR3 protein. The sample consists of about 440,000 distinct CDR3 sequences, roughly 20% of them appearing once. The table lists this clonotype with a few counts. Its antigen is unidentified. Sequencing was performed on PBMCs or a T cell subset sorted from them (not recorded which). The V and J genes are TRBV27 and TRBJ1-1; D not certain. The receptor was isolated from an adult woman who had mild COVID-19 (a few samples of this study predate the infection). Cell type and time point are not known. The DNA of the CDR3 is TGTGCCAGCAGTTTATCAGGTCGTGAAGCTTTCTTT. It codes for CASSLSGREAFF.